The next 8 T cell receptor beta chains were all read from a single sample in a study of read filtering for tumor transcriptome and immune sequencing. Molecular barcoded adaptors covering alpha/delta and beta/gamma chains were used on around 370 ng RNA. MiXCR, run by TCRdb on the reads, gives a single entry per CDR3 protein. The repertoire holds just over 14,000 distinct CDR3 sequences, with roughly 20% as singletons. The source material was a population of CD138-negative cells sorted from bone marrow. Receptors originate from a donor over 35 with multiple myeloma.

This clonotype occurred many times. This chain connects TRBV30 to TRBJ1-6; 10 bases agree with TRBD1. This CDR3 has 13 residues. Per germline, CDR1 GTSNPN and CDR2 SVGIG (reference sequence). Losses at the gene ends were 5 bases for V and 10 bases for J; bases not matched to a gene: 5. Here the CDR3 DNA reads TGTGCCTGGTCGGGACAGGGGTTCTCACCCCTCCACTTT. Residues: CAWSGQGFSPLHF.

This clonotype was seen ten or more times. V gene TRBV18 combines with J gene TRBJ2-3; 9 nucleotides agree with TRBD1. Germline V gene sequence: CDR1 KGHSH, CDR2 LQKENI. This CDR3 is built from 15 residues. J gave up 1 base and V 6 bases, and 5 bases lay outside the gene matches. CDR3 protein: CASSRRTGGTDTQYF. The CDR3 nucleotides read TGTGCCAGCTCGCGTCGGACAGGGGGCACAGATACGCAGTATTTT.

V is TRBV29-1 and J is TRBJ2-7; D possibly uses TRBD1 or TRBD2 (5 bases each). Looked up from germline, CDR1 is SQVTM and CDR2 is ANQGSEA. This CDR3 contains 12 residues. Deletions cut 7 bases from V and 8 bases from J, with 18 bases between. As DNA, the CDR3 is TGCAGCGCTGGGACGGGAACGGACAAGCAGTACTTC. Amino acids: CSAGTGTDKQYF.

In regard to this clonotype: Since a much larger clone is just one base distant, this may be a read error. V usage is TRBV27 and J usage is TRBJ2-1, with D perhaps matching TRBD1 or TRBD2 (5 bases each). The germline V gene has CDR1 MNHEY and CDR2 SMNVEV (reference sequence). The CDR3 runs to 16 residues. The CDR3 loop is CASSSDSLGVYNEQLF. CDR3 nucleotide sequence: TGTGCCAGCAGTTCGGACTCCTTGGGGGTTTACAATGAGCAGCTCTTC.

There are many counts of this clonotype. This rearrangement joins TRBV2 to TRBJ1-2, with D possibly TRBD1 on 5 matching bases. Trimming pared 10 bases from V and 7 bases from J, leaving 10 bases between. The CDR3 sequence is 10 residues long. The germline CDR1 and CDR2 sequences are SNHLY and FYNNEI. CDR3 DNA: TGTGCCACCCGGGACCTTGGCTACACCTTC. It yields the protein CATRDLGYTF.

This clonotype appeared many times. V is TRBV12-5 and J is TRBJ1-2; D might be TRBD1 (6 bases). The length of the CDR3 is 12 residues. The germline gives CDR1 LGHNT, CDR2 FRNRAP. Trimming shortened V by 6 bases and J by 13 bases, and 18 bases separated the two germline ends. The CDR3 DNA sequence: TGTGCTAGTGGCAGGGACACCCAAGTCCCCACCTTC. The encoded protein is CASGRDTQVPTF.

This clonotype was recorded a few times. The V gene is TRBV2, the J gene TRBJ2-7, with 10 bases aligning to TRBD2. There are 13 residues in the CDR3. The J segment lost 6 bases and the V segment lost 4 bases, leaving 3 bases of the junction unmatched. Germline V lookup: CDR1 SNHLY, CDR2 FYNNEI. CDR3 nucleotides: TGTGCCAGCAGTGTAGCGGGGGGTCCCGAGCAGTACTTC. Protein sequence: CASSVAGGPEQYF.

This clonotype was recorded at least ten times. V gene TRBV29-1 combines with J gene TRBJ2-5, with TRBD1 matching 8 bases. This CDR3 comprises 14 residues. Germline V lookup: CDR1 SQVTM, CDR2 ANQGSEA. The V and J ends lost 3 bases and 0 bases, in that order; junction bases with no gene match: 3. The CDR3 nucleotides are TGCAGCGTTGAGGACAGGGCCTACCAAGAGACCCAGTACTTC. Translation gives CSVEDRAYQETQYF.